The 30 T cell receptor beta chains below come from one sample, sequenced in a study of cytomegalovirus exposure and HLA in healthy donors. Primers: 60 Vbeta forward and 13 Jbeta reverse. This table comes from immunoSEQ multiplex PCR, and its TCRdb copy is limited to in-frame clones, with some not included. The sample holds roughly 190,000 clones; roughly 13% are singletons and the top ten take more than 7%. The sample comprised PBMCs. These receptors all stem from a man in his forties or fifties in good health and CMV-seropositive.

This clone was observed a few times. The CDR3 nucleotides are TGTGCCATCAGTGAGCGGGGGGGCCAAGATACGCAGTATTTT. It yields the protein CAISERGGQDTQYF. This sequence joins TRBV10-3 and TRBJ2-3; TRBD2 matches at 8 bases. The V gene end was trimmed by 2 bases and the J gene end by 5 bases; junction bases not matched to a gene: 3. CDR1 is ENHRY, CDR2 SYGVKD, per germline. This CDR3 contains 14 residues.

This clone was seen more than once but under ten times. This chain uses TRBV28 with TRBJ2-7; tentative D call: TRBD1 (6 bases). The germline V gene encodes CDR1 MDHEN and CDR2 SYDVKM. This CDR3 has 14 residues. Deletions cut 6 bases from V and 9 bases from J, with 21 bases between. In DNA form, the CDR3 reads TGTGCCAGCAGCTCAGGGGACCTCCGATTCGGGCAGTACGTC. It specifies CASSSGDLRFGQYV.

CDR3 sequence reads: CASSLGGGNTGELFF. In DNA, the CDR3 is TGTGCCAGCTCCCTTGGCGGGGGGAACACCGGGGAGCTGTTTTTT. The rearrangement uses TRBV7-2 and TRBJ2-2; 7 nucleotides align to TRBD2. The CDR3 runs to 15 residues. Losses at the gene ends were 8 bases for V and 1 base for J; bases not matched to a gene: 7. CDR1 is SGHTA, CDR2 FQGNSA, per germline.

The chain has TRBV10-2 and TRBJ2-1; 10 positions match TRBD2. Germline V CDR1 and CDR2: WSHSY, SAAADI. J was trimmed by 8 bases and V by 10 bases; bases with no gene match: 11. There are 14 residues in the CDR3. CDR3 DNA: TGCGCCAACCTAGCGGGGGCCCCTGTCGATGAGCAGTTCTTC. This gives the protein CANLAGAPVDEQFF.

The rearrangement uses TRBV11-2 and TRBJ2-7, with D unresolved. CDR3 length equals 13 residues. Trimming cost V 6 bases and J 3 bases, with 12 bases left between them. The V gene's germline CDR1 is SGHAT and CDR2 FQNNGV. CDR3 DNA sequence: TGTGCCAGCAGACACCCTGTTCACTACGAGCAGTACTTC. Its translation is CASRHPVHYEQYF. Variable domain in full (rest from reference TRBV11-2 and TRBJ2-7): EAGVAQSPRYKIIEKRQSVAFWCNPISGHATLYWYQQILGQGPKLLIQFQNNGVVDDSQLPKDRFSAERLKGVDSTLKIQPAKLEDSAVYLCASRHPVHYEQYFGPGTRLTVT.

This clone was counted between two and nine times. The V and J genes are TRBV6-5 and TRBJ1-2, with 11 bases fitting TRBD1. Germline trimming cut 4 bases from V and 8 bases from J; bases unmatched to any gene: 9. Germline CDR1 and CDR2: MNHEY and SVGAGI. The CDR3 is 15 amino acids. The CDR3 bases are TGTGCCAGCAGTTCCCATCGGACAGGGGGCTACGGCTACACCTTC. It translates to CASSSHRTGGYGYTF.

This clone was observed a few times. The CDR3 is CASSYTGGGTEAFF. In nucleotides, the CDR3 is TGTGCCAGCAGTTACACAGGGGGGGGGACTGAAGCTTTCTTT. The gene calls are TRBV6-5 and TRBJ1-1, with TRBD1 identical over 8 bases. J was trimmed by 5 bases and V by 2 bases; bases with no gene match: 4. This CDR3 has 14 amino acids. Germline values: CDR1 MNHEY, CDR2 SVGAGI.

V gene TRBV14 combines with J gene TRBJ2-7; either TRBD1 or TRBD2 may fit D (6 bases each). V lost 3 bases and J lost 7, with 10 bases in between. The CDR3 covers 12 residues. The germline gives CDR1 SGHDN, CDR2 FVKESK. The DNA of the CDR3 is TGTGCCAGCAGCCAGGGGGCGGGAGAGCAGTACGTC. Translating it yields CASSQGAGEQYV.

In its sample, this clone was seen a few times. The V gene is TRBV6-5, the J gene TRBJ1-3; D ambiguous. Germline V lookup: CDR1 MNHEY, CDR2 SVGAGI. The CDR3 sequence is 15 residues long. Trimming stripped 6 bases from V and 0 bases from J, with 12 bases between. CDR3 loop: CASRPNRGSGNTIYF. The CDR3 bases are TGTGCCAGCAGGCCTAATCGGGGCTCTGGAAACACCATATATTTT.

CDR3: CASSLVTNSNQPQHF. CDR3 bases: TGTGCCAGCAGCTTGGTTACTAATAGCAATCAGCCCCAGCATTTT. The chain uses TRBV5-6 and TRBJ1-5; D is unclear. CDR3 length: 15 amino acids. Germline loops: CDR1 SGHDT, CDR2 YYEEEE. The V gene lost 0 bases and the J gene lost 0 bases, with 7 bases spanning the gap.

This clone has a handful of counts. The chain recombines TRBV10-3 with TRBJ1-6; 10 nucleotides align to TRBD1. The germline V gene has CDR1 ENHRY and CDR2 SYGVKD. The trim removed 0 bases at V and 9 bases at J, leaving 5 bases unmatched. CDR3 length: 16 residues. CDR3 sequence reads: CAISESGQGNSSPLHF. The CDR3 coding sequence is TGTGCCATCAGTGAGTCGGGACAGGGGAATAGTTCACCCCTCCACTTT.

The chain recombines TRBV20-1 with TRBJ2-5; D might be TRBD1 (6 bases). CDR1 is DFQATT and CDR2 is SNEGSKA in the germline V gene (reference sequence). This CDR3 comprises 11 residues. V was clipped by 5 bases and J by 5 bases, with 9 bases between them. CDR3 protein: CSAYRVETQYF. The CDR3, as DNA: TGCAGTGCTTACAGGGTGGAGACCCAGTACTTC.

This clone has more than one count but fewer than ten. The CDR3: CASTLSGGVSYEQYF. In DNA form, the CDR3 reads TGCGCCAGCACCCTAAGCGGGGGGGTCTCCTACGAGCAGTACTTC. The chain employs TRBV10-1 and TRBJ2-7; TRBD2 aligns across 10 bases. Germline V gene sequence: CDR1 WNHNN, CDR2 SYGVQD (reference sequence). Germline trimming cut 7 bases from V and 0 bases from J; bases unmatched to any gene: 6. This CDR3 comprises 15 residues.

The chain links TRBV4-3 to TRBJ2-2; 11 bases are a match to TRBD1. Trimming removed 4 bases from V and 5 bases from J; junction bases left unmatched: 3. Germline CDR1 LGHNA, CDR2 YSLEER. The CDR3 covers 15 residues. The CDR3 bases are TGCGCCAGCAGCCGACGGGACAGGGGGACCGGGGAGCTGTTTTTT. Amino acid sequence: CASSRRDRGTGELFF.

The chain couples TRBV19 to TRBJ1-2, with TRBD1 as a possible D gene (5 bases). The germline V and J ends were trimmed by 1 base and 5 bases, with 14 bases remaining between them. Per germline, CDR1 LNHDA and CDR2 SQIVND (reference sequence). CDR3 length: 15 amino acids. DNA for the CDR3: TGTGCCAGTAGTATAGCGGAGGGGTCGAGTTATGGCTACACCTTC. This sequence encodes CASSIAEGSSYGYTF. Full variable domain (missing parts from reference TRBV19 and TRBJ1-2): DGGITQSPKYLFRKEGQNVTLSCEQNLNHDAMYWYRQDPGQGLRLIYYSQIVNDFQKGDIAEGYSVSREKKESFPLTVTSAQKNPTAFYLCASSIAEGSSYGYTFGSGTRLTVV.

The chain recombines TRBV5-1 with TRBJ1-1; maybe TRBD1 (6 bases). This CDR3 spans 17 amino acids. The germline V gene encodes CDR1 SGHRS and CDR2 YFSETQ. Trimming left V 0 bases short and J 5 bases short, with 20 bases between. This chain's CDR3 is CASSLEAGGHFFTEAFF. The CDR3 bases are TGCGCCAGCAGCTTGGAGGCCGGGGGGCATTTTTTTACTGAAGCTTTCTTT.

The rearrangement links TRBV5-1 to TRBJ2-5, with 7 bases aligning to TRBD2. Looked up from germline, CDR1 is SGHRS and CDR2 is YFSETQ. The CDR3 has 15 amino acids. V was clipped by 3 bases and J by 1 base; unmatched bases: 6. This CDR3 reads CASSYSGTTQETQYF. DNA for the CDR3: TGCGCCAGCAGCTACTCCGGGACTACCCAAGAGACCCAGTACTTC.

This clone was found a few times. This rearrangement joins TRBV5-6 to TRBJ1-2; D unclear. The CDR3 consists of 13 residues. Germline V gives CDR1 SGHDT, CDR2 YYEEEE. Trimming cost V 0 bases and J 4 bases, with 7 bases left between them. This CDR3 is CASSLGALYGYTF. CDR3 coding DNA: TGTGCCAGCAGCTTGGGGGCGCTCTATGGCTACACCTTC. The variable domain in full, completed from reference TRBV5-6 and TRBJ1-2, reads DAGVTQSPTHLIKTRGQQVTLRCSPKSGHDTVSWYQQALGQGPQFIFQYYEEEERQRGNFPDRFSGHQFPNYSSELNVNALLLGDSALYLCASSLGALYGYTFGSGTRLTVV.

This clone was seen a few times. The CDR3 spells CASSPRDRGPLADEKLFF. The CDR3 coding sequence is TGTGCCAGCAGCCCCCGGGACAGGGGACCGTTGGCGGATGAAAAACTGTTTTTT. The J gene is TRBJ1-4, the V gene TRBV28; 10 nucleotides align to TRBD1. The CDR3 runs 18 residues. V gave up 6 bases and J gave up 6 bases; unmatched junction bases: 16. Per the germline V gene, CDR1 is MDHEN and CDR2 is SYDVKM.

This clone came up a few times. The chain recombines TRBV5-1 with TRBJ1-6, with 7 bases lining up with TRBD1. Germline CDR1 reads SGHRS; CDR2 reads YFSETQ. Trimming removed 5 bases from V and 6 bases from J; junction bases left unmatched: 5. This CDR3 comprises 14 residues. CDR3 sequence: CASSKGQSNSPLHF. As DNA, the CDR3 is TGCGCCAGCAGTAAGGGACAGTCTAATTCACCCCTCCACTTT.

This clone has more than one count but fewer than ten. The CDR3 DNA reads as TGTGCCAGCAGCCTCACTAGGTCCGGGGAGCTGTTTTTT. Protein sequence: CASSLTRSGELFF. The rearrangement joins TRBV7-9 to TRBJ2-2; TRBD2 might be the D (5 bases). CDR3 size: 13 residues. CDR1 SEHNR and CDR2 FQNEAQ come from the germline V gene (reference sequence). Trimming shortened V by 5 bases and J by 6 bases, and 10 bases separated the two germline ends.

This clone came up a few times. This chain joins TRBV9 and TRBJ2-7, with TRBD1 identical over 8 bases. CDR3 size: 16 residues. Germline CDR1 is SGDLS and CDR2 is YYNGEE. V was pared by 1 base and J by 1 base, with 7 bases of the junction left unmatched. The CDR3 spells CASSVTIGTGSYEQYF. The CDR3 DNA follows: TGTGCCAGCAGCGTAACCATCGGGACAGGATCCTACGAGCAGTACTTC.

A few counts support this clone. The CDR3 sequence is CAWSWGVRGPTEAFF. The CDR3 DNA reads TGTGCCTGGAGTTGGGGGGTTCGAGGACCCACTGAAGCTTTCTTT. The V and J genes are TRBV30 and TRBJ1-1; D is perhaps TRBD1 (5 bases). The V end was cut by 2 bases, the J end by 4 bases, with 17 bases between. CDR3 length: 15 residues. Germline V gene sequence: CDR1 GTSNPN, CDR2 SVGIG (reference sequence).

This rearrangement joins TRBV5-1 to TRBJ1-2; TRBD1 is a possible D gene (6 bases). V lost 3 bases and J lost 4, with 7 bases in between. The CDR3 runs to 12 residues. The germline CDR1 and CDR2 sequences are SGHRS and YFSETQ. Here the CDR3 DNA reads TGCGCCAGCAGCTCGGACAGCTATGGCTACACCTTC. Translation: CASSSDSYGYTF.

A few counts support this clone. J is TRBJ1-1 and V is TRBV9; D is unresolved. In germline, CDR1 is SGDLS, CDR2 YYNGEE. The V end was cut by 1 base, the J end by 6 bases, with 10 bases between. This CDR3 has 13 amino acids. DNA for the CDR3: TGTGCCAGCAGCGTATCGGAGGGCTCTGAAGCTTTCTTT. It specifies CASSVSEGSEAFF.

This clone was seen only a few times. The chain couples TRBV7-2 to TRBJ2-5, with 15 bases that match TRBD2. J was trimmed by 5 bases and V by 5 bases; bases with no gene match: 6. Germline CDR1 is SGHTA and CDR2 is FQGNSA. The CDR3 extends over 16 amino acids. CDR3 sequence: CASSPGTSGGWETQYF. The CDR3 coding sequence is TGTGCCAGCAGCCCCGGGACTAGCGGGGGGTGGGAGACCCAGTACTTC. Using reference TRBV7-2 and TRBJ2-5 for the parts outside the CDR3, the full variable domain is GAGVSQSPSNKVTEKGKDVELRCDPISGHTALYWYRQSLGQGLEFLIYFQGNSAPDKSGLPSDRFSAERTGGSVSTLTIQRTQQEDSAVYLCASSPGTSGGWETQYFGPGTRLLVL.

This clone showed up just a few times. This chain joins TRBV5-8 and TRBJ1-2; possibly TRBD1 for D (6 bases). Trimming cost V 1 base and J 8 bases, with 9 bases left between them. CDR3 length: 12 residues. Germline lookup yields CDR1 SGHTS and CDR2 YDEGEE. The CDR3 bases are TGTGCCAGCAGCTTGAGGGGGTGGGGCTACACCTTC. It yields the protein CASSLRGWGYTF.

The chain combines TRBV2 with TRBJ1-2; D gene ambiguous. The CDR3 is 10 amino acids. Germline V gene lookup returns CDR1 SNHLY and CDR2 FYNNEI. Trimming stripped 7 bases from V and 8 bases from J, with 8 bases between. The CDR3 nucleotides are TGTGCCAGCATTAGGAGCGGCTACACCTTC. Translation: CASIRSGYTF.

CDR3 loop: CASSSGVPTEAFF. The DNA of the CDR3 is TGTGCCAGCAGCTCTGGAGTACCCACTGAAGCTTTCTTT. The chain uses TRBV7-2 and TRBJ1-1; D is ambiguous. CDR3 size: 13 residues. Trimming removed 4 bases at V and 4 bases at J, with 10 bases between. The germline gives CDR1 SGHTA, CDR2 FQGNSA.

This clone has just a few counts. V and J are TRBV6-5 and TRBJ2-3; 8 bases line up with TRBD1. Germline V gene data show CDR1 as MNHEY and CDR2 as SVGAGI. Losses at the gene ends were 4 bases for V and 1 base for J; bases not matched to a gene: 4. The CDR3 loop spans 15 amino acids. This chain's CDR3 is CASSSDRGGTDTQYF. CDR3 in DNA: TGTGCCAGCAGTTCTGACAGGGGCGGCACAGATACGCAGTATTTT.